The rows below give T cell receptor beta chains drawn from one sample of a study of blood T cell repertoires in COVID-19. Clones were sequenced by immunoSEQ multiplex PCR, and TCRdb holds only the in-frame ones, with some missing. The sample has approximately 200,000 clones, about 81% seen once; the top ten hold 7.5% to 10%. The specimen was PBMCs or T cells enriched from blood (not recorded which). Receptors were obtained from a man aged 35-49 years who had recovered from COVID-19. Both conserved end residues are part of each CDR3. A D gene is named only where the DNA matches it firmly. The listing skips clone size in some rows; elsewhere it reads once, few, many or a size class.

v_gene,j_gene,abundance,d_gene,CDR3nt,CDR3aa
TRBV6-5,TRBJ2-7,NA,NA,TGTGCCAGCAGTTTACAGGGTGTCTACGAGCAGTACTTC,CASSLQGVYEQYF
TRBV12-3/TRBV12-4,TRBJ2-3,NA,NA,TGTGCCAGCAGTTCCTTAGATACGCAGTATTTT,CASSSLDTQYF
TRBV11-2,TRBJ1-3,NA,NA,TGTGCCAGCAGCCCCTTTAAGAGTTCTGGAAACACCATATATTTT,CASSPFKSSGNTIYF
TRBV11-2,TRBJ2-7,NA,TRBD1,TGTGCCAGCAGCCCGGTCCGGGACAGGATTGGCCACGAGCAGTACTTC,CASSPVRDRIGHEQYF
TRBV5-6,TRBJ2-2,few,TRBD2,TGTGCCAGCAGCTGGGGACTAAACACCGGGGAGCTGTTTTTT,CASSWGLNTGELFF
TRBV6-1,TRBJ1-5,NA,NA,TGTGCCAGCAGTGTTCCGGATAACAGGGATAGCAATCAGCCCCAGCATTTT,CASSVPDNRDSNQPQHF
TRBV2,TRBJ1-3,NA,NA,TGTGCCAGCGGTTTAGGGGCCTTCTCTGGAAACACCATATATTTT,CASGLGAFSGNTIYF
TRBV7-2,TRBJ1-1,NA,TRBD1,TGTGCCAGCAGCTCCCCGGGACAGGTCCTCCCAACGAACACTGAAGCTTTCTTT,CASSSPGQVLPTNTEAFF
TRBV6-5,TRBJ2-2,NA,TRBD1,TGTGCCACCCGACAGGGGCGGGACACCGGGGAGCTGTTTTTT,CATRQGRDTGELFF
TRBV19,TRBJ1-1,NA,NA,TGTGCCAGTAGTATCATCCTGAACACTGAAGCTTTCTTT,CASSIILNTEAFF
TRBV5-6,TRBJ2-6,few,TRBD1,TGTGCCAGCAGGTTGGGACAGGGGTTAGGGAACGTCCTGACTTTC,CASRLGQGLGNVLTF
TRBV5-1,TRBJ1-3,many,NA,TGCGCCAGCAGCTTCCTAGGCCTCGGGGGGAGTTCTGGAAACACCATATATTTT,CASSFLGLGGSSGNTIYF
TRBV9,TRBJ2-3,once,TRBD2,TGTGCCAGCAGCGCAAGGACTAGCGGGGGTCGTGGGCAGTATTTT,CASSARTSGGRGQYF
TRBV11-2,TRBJ1-2,NA,TRBD1,TGTGCCAGCAGCTTTGACCCAGGGGGTAGCTATGGCTACACCTTC,CASSFDPGGSYGYTF
TRBV24-1,TRBJ2-4,NA,NA,TGTGCCACCAGTGATCCGGGACAAGTTAACATTCAGTACTTC,CATSDPGQVNIQYF
TRBV2,TRBJ2-1,NA,NA,TGTGCTTCTGGACAGAATGAGCAGTTCTTC,CASGQNEQFF
TRBV11-2,TRBJ2-7,NA,TRBD2,TGTGCCAGCAGCCACGGGAGGGAGCAGTACTTC,CASSHGREQYF
TRBV6-5,TRBJ1-1,NA,NA,TGTGCCAGCAGTTTTACAGGGTCTATGAACACTGAAGCTTTCTTT,CASSFTGSMNTEAFF